This T cell receptor (beta chain) was sequenced in a study of beta chain features in type 1 diabetes. Study results and caveats: The naive, central memory and Treg TCRB repertoires of patients appeared to be more similar to one another than those of healthy donors. Moderate yet significant TCRB CDR3 shortening was seen in Type 1 diabetes patients in all four CD4+ subsets.

V lost 6 bases and J 1 base, leaving 9 bases between the germline ends. This CDR3 contains 13 residues. Germline V gene lookup returns CDR1 SGHRS and CDR2 YFSETQ. About this clone itself: The antigen is undetermined.

The isolated RNA, all of it, was reverse transcribed, so expressed TCRB transcripts were what got sequenced. The assay was immunoSEQ multiplex PCR, and TCRdb's table has in-frame clones only and misses some. The table has roughly 250,000 clones, around 68% seen once; the top ten hold approximately 0.05%. Purity (above 98%) was reached by all sorted populations. The sequenced material came from naive CD4+ T cells from blood. The chain is built from TRBV5-1 and TRBJ2-3, with D unclear. The receptor was isolated from a man younger than 40 in good health. The CDR3 bases are TGCGCCAGCATGCGTCAGGGCACAGATACGCAGTATTTT. This codes for CASMRQGTDTQYF.